The 11 T cell receptor beta chains below all came from one sample that was sequenced in a study of control samples from healthy donors and cancer patients. The repertoire was sequenced with immunoSEQ multiplex PCR; TCRdb's copy has only in-frame clones and lacks some. Of around 12,000 clones listed, approximately 93% are singletons. Source material: PBMCs. Every receptor here comes from a man older than 75 with lung cancer.

The sample holds one count of this clone. The chain has TRBV10-2 and TRBJ1-4; 7 bases fit TRBD1. The junction had 6 bases not matched to a gene; V was cut back by 0 bases and J by 11 bases. Germline values: CDR1 WSHSY, CDR2 SAAADI. The CDR3 has 14 amino acids. CDR3 sequence (DNA): TGCGCCAGCAGTGAGTCGGGGCAGGGGGGGAAACTGTTTTTT. It is translated as CASSESGQGGKLFF.

V usage is TRBV7-2 and J usage is TRBJ1-3; TRBD1 aligns across 7 bases. Germline CDR1 is SGHTA and CDR2 is FQGNSA. This CDR3 has 13 residues. The V and J ends lost 5 bases and 4 bases, in that order; junction bases with no gene match: 2. CDR3 in DNA: TGTGCCAGCAGCCAGGGACAGGGAAACACCATATATTTT. It translates to CASSQGQGNTIYF.

The chain employs TRBV25-1 and TRBJ2-5; D gene ambiguous. The CDR3 is 15 residues long. The ends were cut back, 2 bases at V and 2 bases at J, with 12 bases in the middle. Germline V gene lookup returns CDR1 MGHDK and CDR2 SYGVNS. For the CDR3, the DNA is TGTGCCAGCAGTGAAAAGGGCCAGCTTCAAGAGACCCAGTACTTC. Amino acids: CASSEKGQLQETQYF.

The chain is built from TRBV3-1 (or the pseudogene TRBV3-2) and TRBJ1-4; maybe TRBD1 (5 bases). Looked up from germline, CDR1 is LGHDT and CDR2 is YNNKEL (reference sequence). This CDR3 has 15 amino acids. Trimming removed 4 bases at V and 0 bases at J, with 9 bases between. This CDR3 is CASSPEGSTNEKLFF. The CDR3 DNA reads as TGTGCCAGCAGCCCGGAGGGGTCAACTAATGAAAAACTGTTTTTT.

This chain links TRBV20-1 with TRBJ1-2; 7 positions agree with TRBD1. The CDR3 runs 14 residues. CDR1 is DFQATT, CDR2 SNEGSKA, per germline (reference sequence). The trim removed 3 bases at V and 4 bases at J, leaving 8 bases unmatched. CDR3 sequence (DNA): TGCAGTGCTAGTGGACAGGTTTCGGTCTATGGCTACACCTTC. It translates to CSASGQVSVYGYTF.

The rearrangement joins TRBV28 to TRBJ1-3; D gene unclear. The CDR3 is 15 residues long. CDR1 MDHEN and CDR2 SYDVKM come from the germline V gene. Trimming removed 1 base from V and 6 bases from J, with 13 bases in between. In nucleotides, the CDR3 is TGTGCCAGCAGTTTATTTATAGGGAGGGAAAACACCATATATTTT. Amino acid sequence: CASSLFIGRENTIYF.

The gene calls are TRBV2 and TRBJ1-2; 9 bases fit TRBD1. Germline loops: CDR1 SNHLY, CDR2 FYNNEI. The CDR3 sequence is 12 residues long. V shed 7 bases, J shed 8 bases, and the junction held 5 bases outside the gene matches. The CDR3 reads CASTHRGQGYTF. The CDR3 DNA reads TGTGCCAGCACCCACAGGGGGCAAGGCTACACCTTC.

The rearrangement links TRBV6-1 to TRBJ2-2; TRBD1 aligns across 9 bases. Trimming removed 10 bases from V and 7 bases from J; junction bases left unmatched: 13. CDR1 and CDR2 (germline): MNHNS, SASEGT. The CDR3 runs 15 residues. The CDR3 DNA follows: TGTGCCACTACCGGGACAGGGTATCGTGGCGGGGAGCTGTTTTTT. It specifies CATTGTGYRGGELFF.

The rearrangement uses TRBV5-4 and TRBJ1-1, with a tentative D call TRBD1 (6 bases). Trimming left V 4 bases short and J 5 bases short, with 21 bases between. The CDR3 length is 16 residues. Germline V gene lookup returns CDR1 SGHNT and CDR2 YYREEE (reference sequence). Here the CDR3 reads CASSPDAGTLRTEAFF. The CDR3 nucleotides are TGTGCCAGCAGCCCCGACGCCGGGACATTGAGAACTGAAGCTTTCTTT.

This rearrangement joins TRBV3-1 (or the pseudogene TRBV3-2) to TRBJ2-5; 7 bases line up with TRBD1. The CDR3 has 14 residues. V lost 3 bases and J lost 2; bases outside the gene matches: 3. The germline V gene has CDR1 LGHDT and CDR2 YNNKEL (reference sequence). For the CDR3, the DNA is TGTGCCAGCAGCCAGGGACAGTTACAAGAGACCCAGTACTTC. This encodes CASSQGQLQETQYF.

This clone was recorded a few times. V usage is TRBV2 and J usage is TRBJ2-2; D is undetermined. V lost 5 bases and J lost 6, with 10 bases in between. The CDR3 runs 13 residues. Germline CDR1 reads SNHLY; CDR2 reads FYNNEI. CDR3 loop: CASSIRLAGELFF. The CDR3 bases are TGTGCCAGCAGTATACGGTTGGCCGGGGAGCTGTTTTTT.